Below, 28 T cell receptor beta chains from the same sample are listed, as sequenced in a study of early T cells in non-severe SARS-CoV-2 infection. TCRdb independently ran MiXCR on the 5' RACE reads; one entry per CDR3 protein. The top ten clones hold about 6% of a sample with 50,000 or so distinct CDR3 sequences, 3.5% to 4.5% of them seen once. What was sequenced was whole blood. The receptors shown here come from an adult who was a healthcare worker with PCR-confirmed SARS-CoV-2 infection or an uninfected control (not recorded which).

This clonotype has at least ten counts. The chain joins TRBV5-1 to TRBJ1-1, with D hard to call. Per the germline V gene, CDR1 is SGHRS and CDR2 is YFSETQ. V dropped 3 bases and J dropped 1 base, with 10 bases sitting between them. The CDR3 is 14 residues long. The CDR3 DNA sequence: TGCGCCAGCAGCTCCGGAGGTGCGAACACTGAAGCTTTCTTT. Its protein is CASSSGGANTEAFF.

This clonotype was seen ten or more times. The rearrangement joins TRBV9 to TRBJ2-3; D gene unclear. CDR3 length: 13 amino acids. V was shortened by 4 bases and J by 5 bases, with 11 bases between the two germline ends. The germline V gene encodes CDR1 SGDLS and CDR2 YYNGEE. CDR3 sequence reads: CASSPRERDTQYF. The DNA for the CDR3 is TGTGCCAGCAGCCCTCGTGAAAGAGATACGCAGTATTTT. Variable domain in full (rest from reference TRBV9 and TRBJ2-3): DSGVTQTPKHLITATGQRVTLRCSPRSGDLSVYWYQQSLDQGLQFLIQYYNGEERAKGNILERFSAQQFPDLHSELNLSSLELGDSALYFCASSPRERDTQYFGPGTRLTVL.

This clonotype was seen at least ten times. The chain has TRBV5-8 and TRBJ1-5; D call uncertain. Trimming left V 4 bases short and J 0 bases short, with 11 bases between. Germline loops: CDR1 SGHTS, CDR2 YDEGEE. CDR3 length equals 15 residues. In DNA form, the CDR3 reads TGTGCCAGCAGCCTAACAGCGGGTAGCAATCAGCCCCAGCATTTT. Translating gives CASSLTAGSNQPQHF. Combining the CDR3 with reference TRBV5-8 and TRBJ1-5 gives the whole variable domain EAGVTQSPTHLIKTRGQQATLRCSPISGHTSVYWYQQALGLGLQFLLWYDEGEERNRGNFPPRFSGRQFPNYSSELNVNALELEDSALYLCASSLTAGSNQPQHFGDGTRLSIL.

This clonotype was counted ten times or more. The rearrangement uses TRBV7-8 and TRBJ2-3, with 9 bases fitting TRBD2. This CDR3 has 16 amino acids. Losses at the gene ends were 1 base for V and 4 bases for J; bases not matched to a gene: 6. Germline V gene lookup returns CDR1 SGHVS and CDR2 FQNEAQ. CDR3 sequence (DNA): TGTGCCAGCAGCTTAGTCGTAGCGGGAGCTCCAGATACGCAGTATTTT. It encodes CASSLVVAGAPDTQYF.

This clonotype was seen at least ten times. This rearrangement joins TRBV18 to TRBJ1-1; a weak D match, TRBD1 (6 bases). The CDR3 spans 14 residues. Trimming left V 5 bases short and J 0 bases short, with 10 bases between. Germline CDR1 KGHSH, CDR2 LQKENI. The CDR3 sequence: CASSTDSMNTEAFF. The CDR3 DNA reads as TGTGCCAGCTCAACGGACAGCATGAACACTGAAGCTTTCTTT.

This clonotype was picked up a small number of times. This CDR3 is CASSFAVSNYEQYF. The DNA for the CDR3 is TGTGCCAGCAGCTTCGCTGTTTCGAACTACGAGCAGTACTTC. The chain has TRBV5-6 and TRBJ2-7; D gene unclear. This CDR3 contains 14 residues. CDR1 and CDR2 from the germline V gene are SGHDT and YYEEEE. Trimming stripped 2 bases from V and 3 bases from J, with 12 bases between.

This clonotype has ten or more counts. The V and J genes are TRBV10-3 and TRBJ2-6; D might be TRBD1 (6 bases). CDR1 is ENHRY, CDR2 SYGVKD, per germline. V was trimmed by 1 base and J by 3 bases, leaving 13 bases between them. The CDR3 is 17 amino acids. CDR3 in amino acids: CAISEYETGFGANVLTF. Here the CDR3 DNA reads TGTGCCATCAGTGAGTACGAGACAGGTTTTGGGGCCAACGTCCTGACTTTC.

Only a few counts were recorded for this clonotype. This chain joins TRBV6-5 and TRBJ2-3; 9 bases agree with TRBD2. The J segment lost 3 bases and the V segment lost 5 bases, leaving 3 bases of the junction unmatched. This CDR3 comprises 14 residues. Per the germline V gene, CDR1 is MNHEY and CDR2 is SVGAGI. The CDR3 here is CASSQGLATDTQYF. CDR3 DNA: TGTGCCAGCAGTCAAGGACTAGCGACAGATACGCAGTATTTT.

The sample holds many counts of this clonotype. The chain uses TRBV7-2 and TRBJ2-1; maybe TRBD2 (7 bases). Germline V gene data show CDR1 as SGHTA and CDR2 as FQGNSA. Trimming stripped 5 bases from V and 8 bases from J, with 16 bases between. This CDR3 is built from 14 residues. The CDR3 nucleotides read TGTGCCAGCAGCCAGGGGCGGGAGCTCTATGAGCAGTTCTTC. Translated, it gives CASSQGRELYEQFF.

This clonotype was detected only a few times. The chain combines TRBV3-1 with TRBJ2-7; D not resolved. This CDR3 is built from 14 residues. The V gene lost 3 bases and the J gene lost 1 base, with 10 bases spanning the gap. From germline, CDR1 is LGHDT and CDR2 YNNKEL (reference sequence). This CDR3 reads CASSQDSASYEQYF. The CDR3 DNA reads TGTGCCAGCAGCCAGGATTCCGCGTCCTACGAGCAGTACTTC.

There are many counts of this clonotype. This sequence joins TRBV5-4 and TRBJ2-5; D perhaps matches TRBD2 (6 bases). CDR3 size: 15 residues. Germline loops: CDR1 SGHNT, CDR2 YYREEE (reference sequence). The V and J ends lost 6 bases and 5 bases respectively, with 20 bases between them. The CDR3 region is CASNRWDPGVETQYF. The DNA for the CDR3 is TGTGCCAGCAACCGGTGGGACCCGGGGGTCGAGACCCAGTACTTC.

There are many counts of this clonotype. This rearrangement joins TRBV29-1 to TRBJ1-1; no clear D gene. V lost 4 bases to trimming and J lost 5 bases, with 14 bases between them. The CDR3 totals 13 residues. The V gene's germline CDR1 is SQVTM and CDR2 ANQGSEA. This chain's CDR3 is CSVAWEEATEAFF. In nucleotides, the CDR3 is TGCAGCGTTGCCTGGGAGGAAGCGACTGAAGCTTTCTTT.

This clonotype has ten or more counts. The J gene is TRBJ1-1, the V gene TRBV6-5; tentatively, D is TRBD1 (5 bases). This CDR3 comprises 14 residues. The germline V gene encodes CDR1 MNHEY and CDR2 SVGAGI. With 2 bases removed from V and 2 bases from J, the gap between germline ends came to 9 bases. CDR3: CASSYIRGNTEAFF. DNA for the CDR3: TGTGCCAGCAGTTACATTCGGGGCAACACTGAAGCTTTCTTT.

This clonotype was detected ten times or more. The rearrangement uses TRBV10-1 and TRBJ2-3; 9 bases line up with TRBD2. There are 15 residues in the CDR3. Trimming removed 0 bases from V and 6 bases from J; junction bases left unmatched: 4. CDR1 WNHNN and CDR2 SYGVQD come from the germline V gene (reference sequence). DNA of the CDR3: TGCGCCAGCAGTGAGTCGCTAGCGGGACTGGATACGCAGTATTTT. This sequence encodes CASSESLAGLDTQYF.

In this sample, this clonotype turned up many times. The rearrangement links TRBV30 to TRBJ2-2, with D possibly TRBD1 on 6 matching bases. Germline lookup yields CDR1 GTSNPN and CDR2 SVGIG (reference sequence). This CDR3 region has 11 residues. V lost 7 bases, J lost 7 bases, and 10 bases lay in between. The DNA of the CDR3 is TGTGCCTACAGGGTTGTCGGGGAGCTGTTTTTT. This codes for CAYRVVGELFF.

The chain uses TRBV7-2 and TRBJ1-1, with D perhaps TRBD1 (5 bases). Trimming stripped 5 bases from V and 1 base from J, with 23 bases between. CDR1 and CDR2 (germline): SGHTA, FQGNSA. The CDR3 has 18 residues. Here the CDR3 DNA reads TGTGCCAGCAGCCTAATTTGGAGCGAGGGACGGCCGAACACTGAAGCTTTCTTT. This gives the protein CASSLIWSEGRPNTEAFF.

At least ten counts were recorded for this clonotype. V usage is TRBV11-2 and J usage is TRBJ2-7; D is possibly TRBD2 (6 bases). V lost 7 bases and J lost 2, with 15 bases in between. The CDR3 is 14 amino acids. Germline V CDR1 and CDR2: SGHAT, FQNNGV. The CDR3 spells CASTLGGRTYEQYF. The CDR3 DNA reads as TGTGCCAGCACCTTGGGGGGACGAACCTACGAGCAGTACTTC.

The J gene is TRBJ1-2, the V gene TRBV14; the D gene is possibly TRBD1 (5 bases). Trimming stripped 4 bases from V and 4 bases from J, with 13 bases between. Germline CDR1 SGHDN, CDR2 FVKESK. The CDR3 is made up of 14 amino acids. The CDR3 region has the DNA TGTGCCAGCAGCCGCGCTCGGGGGGGCTATGGCTACACCTTC. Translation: CASSRARGGYGYTF. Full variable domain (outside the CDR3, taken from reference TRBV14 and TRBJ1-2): EAGVTQFPSHSVIEKGQTVTLRCDPISGHDNLYWYRRVMGKEIKFLLHFVKESKQDESGMPNNRFLAERTGGTYSTLKVQPAELEDSGVYFCASSRARGGYGYTFGSGTRLTVV.

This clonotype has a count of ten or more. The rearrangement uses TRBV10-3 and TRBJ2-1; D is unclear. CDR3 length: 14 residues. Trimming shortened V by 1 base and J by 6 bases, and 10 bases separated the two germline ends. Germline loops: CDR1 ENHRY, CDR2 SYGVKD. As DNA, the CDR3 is TGTGCCATCAGTGAGTTCGATAGTCGCAATGAGCAGTTCTTC. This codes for CAISEFDSRNEQFF.

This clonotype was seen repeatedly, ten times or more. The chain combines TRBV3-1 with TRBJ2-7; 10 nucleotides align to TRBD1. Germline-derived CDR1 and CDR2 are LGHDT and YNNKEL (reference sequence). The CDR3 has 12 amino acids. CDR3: CATGTGDSEQYF. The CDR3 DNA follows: TGTGCAACCGGGACAGGGGACTCCGAGCAGTACTTC.

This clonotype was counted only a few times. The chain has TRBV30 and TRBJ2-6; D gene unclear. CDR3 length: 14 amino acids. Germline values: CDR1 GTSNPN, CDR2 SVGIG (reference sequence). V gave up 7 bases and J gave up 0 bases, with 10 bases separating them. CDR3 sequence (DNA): TGTGCCTCCCGGTGGGGCTCTGGGGCCAACGTCCTGACTTTC. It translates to CASRWGSGANVLTF. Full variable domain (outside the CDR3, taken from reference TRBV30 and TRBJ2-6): SQTIHQWPATLVQPVGSPLSLECTVEGTSNPNLYWYRQAAGRGLQLLFYSVGIGQISSEVPQNLSASRPQDRQFILSSKKLLLSDSGFYLCASRWGSGANVLTFGAGSRLTVL.

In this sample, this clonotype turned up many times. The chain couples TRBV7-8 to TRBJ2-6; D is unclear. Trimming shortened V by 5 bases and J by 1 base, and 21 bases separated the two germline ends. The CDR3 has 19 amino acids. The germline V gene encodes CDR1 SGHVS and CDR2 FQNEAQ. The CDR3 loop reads CASSRLRTSGSSGANVLTF. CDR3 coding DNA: TGTGCCAGCAGCCGCCTCCGCACCTCGGGTTCGTCTGGGGCCAACGTCCTGACTTTC. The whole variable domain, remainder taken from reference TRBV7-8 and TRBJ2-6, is GAGVSQSPRYKVAKRGQDVALRCDPISGHVSLFWYQQALGQGPEFLTYFQNEAQLDKSGLPSDRFFAERPEGSVSTLKIQRTQQEDSAVYLCASSRLRTSGSSGANVLTFGAGSRLTVL.

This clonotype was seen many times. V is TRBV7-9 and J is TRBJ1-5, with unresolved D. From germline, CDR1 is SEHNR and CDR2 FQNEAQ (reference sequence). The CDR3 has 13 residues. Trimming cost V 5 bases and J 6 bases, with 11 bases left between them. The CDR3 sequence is CASSPNEVQPQHF. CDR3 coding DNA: TGTGCCAGCAGCCCCAACGAGGTTCAGCCCCAGCATTTT.

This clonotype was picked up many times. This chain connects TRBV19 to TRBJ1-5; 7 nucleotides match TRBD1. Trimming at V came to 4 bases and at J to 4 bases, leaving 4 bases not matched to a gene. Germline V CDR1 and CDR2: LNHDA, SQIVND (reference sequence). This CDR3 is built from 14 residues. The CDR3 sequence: CASSTDRQNQPQHF. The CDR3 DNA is TGTGCCAGTAGTACGGACAGGCAGAATCAGCCCCAGCATTTT.

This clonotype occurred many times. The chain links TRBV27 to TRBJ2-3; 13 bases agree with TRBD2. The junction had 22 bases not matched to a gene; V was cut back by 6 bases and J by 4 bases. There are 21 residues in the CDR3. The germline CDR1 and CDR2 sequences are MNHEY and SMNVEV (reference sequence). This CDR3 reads CASRPHPPLLAGGPGPDTQYF. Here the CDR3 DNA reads TGTGCCAGCAGACCCCATCCCCCCCTACTAGCGGGAGGGCCCGGCCCAGATACGCAGTATTTT.

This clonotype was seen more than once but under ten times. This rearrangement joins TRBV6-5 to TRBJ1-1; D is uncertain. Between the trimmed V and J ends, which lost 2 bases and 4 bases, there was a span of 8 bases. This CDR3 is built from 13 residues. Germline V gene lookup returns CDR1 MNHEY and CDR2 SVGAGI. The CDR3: CASSYEDLTEAFF. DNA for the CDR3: TGTGCCAGCAGTTACGAGGATCTCACTGAAGCTTTCTTT.

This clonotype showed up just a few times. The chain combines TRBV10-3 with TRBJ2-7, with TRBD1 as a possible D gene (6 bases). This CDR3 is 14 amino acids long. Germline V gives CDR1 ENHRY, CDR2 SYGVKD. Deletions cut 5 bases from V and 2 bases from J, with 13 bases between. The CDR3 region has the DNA TGTGCCATCAGTCCGACAGGATCCACCTACGAGCAGTACTTC. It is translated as CAISPTGSTYEQYF.

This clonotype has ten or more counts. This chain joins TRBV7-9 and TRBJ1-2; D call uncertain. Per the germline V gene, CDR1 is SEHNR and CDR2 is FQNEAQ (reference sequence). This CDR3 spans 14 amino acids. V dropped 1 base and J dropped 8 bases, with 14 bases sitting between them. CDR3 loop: CASSLDVYERGYTF. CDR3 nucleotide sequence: TGTGCCAGCAGCTTAGATGTCTACGAAAGGGGCTACACCTTC.